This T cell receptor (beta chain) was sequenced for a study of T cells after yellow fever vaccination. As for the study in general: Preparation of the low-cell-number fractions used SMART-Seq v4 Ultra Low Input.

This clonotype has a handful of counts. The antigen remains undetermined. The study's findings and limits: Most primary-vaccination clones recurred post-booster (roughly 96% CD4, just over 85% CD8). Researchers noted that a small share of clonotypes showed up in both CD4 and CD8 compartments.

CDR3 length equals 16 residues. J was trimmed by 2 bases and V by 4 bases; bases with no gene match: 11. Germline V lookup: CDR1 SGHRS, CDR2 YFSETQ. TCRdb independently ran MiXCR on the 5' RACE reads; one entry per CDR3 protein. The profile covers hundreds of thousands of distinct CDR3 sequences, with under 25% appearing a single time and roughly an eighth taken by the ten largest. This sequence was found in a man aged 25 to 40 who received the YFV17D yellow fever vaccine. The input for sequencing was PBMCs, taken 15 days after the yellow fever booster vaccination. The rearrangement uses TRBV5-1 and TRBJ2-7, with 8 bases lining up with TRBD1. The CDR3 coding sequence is TGCGCCAGCAGCCCTCGACCGGGACAGGAACCCTACGAGCAGTACTTC. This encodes CASSPRPGQEPYEQYF.